This is a list of T cell receptor beta chains from one sample in a study of blood T cells in healthy people across ages. TCRdb itself ran the 5' RACE reads through MiXCR, one entry per CDR3 protein. This repertoire shows some 1.6 million distinct CDR3 sequences, 34% found once; its top ten account for about 11%. Material: blood. These receptors were obtained from a woman aged 25-40 years in good health. Both conserved end residues are part of each CDR3. A D gene is named only where the DNA matches it firmly. The listing skips clone size in some rows; elsewhere it reads once, few, many or a size class.

j_call d_call clone_size v_call cdr3_nt cdr3_aa
TRBJ2-4 NA NA TRBV28 TGTGCCAGCAGTCCCGAGGGGGGAGCCAAAAACATTCAGTACTTC CASSPEGGAKNIQYF
TRBJ1-1 TRBD1 NA TRBV5-1 TGCGCCAGCAGCTTTTTGGGGGACAGGGCAGCTTTCTTT CASSFLGDRAAFF
TRBJ2-5 TRBD1 NA TRBV7-9 TGTGCCAGCAGCCCAAAGGGGGCTGGTGAGACCCAGTACTTC CASSPKGAGETQYF
TRBJ2-5 NA many TRBV10-2 TGCGCCAGCAGGGGGGCAGAGACCCAGTACTTC CASRGAETQYF
TRBJ2-2 NA NA TRBV9 TGTGCCAGCAGCGCCTCCGGGACAACGAACACCGGGGAGCTGTTTTTT CASSASGTTNTGELFF
TRBJ2-1 TRBD1 NA TRBV20-1 TGCAGTGTCCCCAGAACAGGGGAGAATGAGCAGTTCTTC CSVPRTGENEQFF
TRBJ1-1 TRBD1 NA TRBV3-1 TGTGCCAGCAGCCCGAAACGAAACAGGGGATTGAACACTGAAGCTTTCTTT CASSPKRNRGLNTEAFF
TRBJ2-1 NA few TRBV9 TGTGCCAGCTCAGGCGTCGCGCGGAGGGAGGACAATGAGCAGTTCTTC CASSGVARREDNEQFF
TRBJ1-2 NA many TRBV30 TGTGCCTGGAGACGGGGCTATGGCTACACCTTC CAWRRGYGYTF
TRBJ1-4 NA once TRBV20-1 TGCAGCGGGTCGGCCGACGGAGAAACTAGGGAAAAACTGTTTTTT CSGSADGETREKLFF
TRBJ1-6 NA NA TRBV10-3 TGTGCCATCGGGGGGCAGAAAAATTCACCCCTCCACTTT CAIGGQKNSPLHF
TRBJ2-1 TRBD1 NA TRBV29-1 TGCAGCGTTTCCGGACAGGGAATCGGCAATGAGCAGTTCTTC CSVSGQGIGNEQFF
TRBJ2-3 NA NA TRBV19 TGCGCCAGTCAGGACAGAAACACAGATACGCAGTATTTT CASQDRNTDTQYF
TRBJ1-1 NA NA TRBV21-1 TGTGCCAGCAGCTCCCGAGACGCTGAAGCTTTCTTT CASSSRDAEAFF
TRBJ2-3 NA NA TRBV7-9 TGTGCCAGCAGCCCCACCGACAGCCCCGCAGATACGCAGTATTTT CASSPTDSPADTQYF
TRBJ1-4 TRBD1 NA TRBV4-1 TGCGCCAGCAGGCGGGACAGCGAAGGTGAAAAACTGTTTTTT CASRRDSEGEKLFF
TRBJ2-7 TRBD2 NA TRBV20-1 TGCAGTGCTAGAGATTCACCCGGGACTAGCGGGAGGACCGAGCAGTACTTC CSARDSPGTSGRTEQYF
TRBJ1-1 TRBD1 NA TRBV12-3/TRBV12-4 TGTGCCAGCCGAGGTCAGGGGGCAGACACTGAAGCTTTCTTT CASRGQGADTEAFF
TRBJ2-5 NA few TRBV12-3/TRBV12-4 TGTGCCAGCAGTCCGACCGTACTACAAGAGACCCAGTACTTC CASSPTVLQETQYF
TRBJ2-5 NA many TRBV29-1 TGCAGCTTCCAGACCCCTCGGAGCAAAGAGACCCAGTACTTC CSFQTPRSKETQYF
TRBJ2-1 TRBD2 NA TRBV5-1 TGCGCCAGCAGCTTGGGACGGCGGGAGCCCTACAATGAGCAGTTCTTC CASSLGRREPYNEQFF
TRBJ2-7 NA NA TRBV7-2 TGTGCCAGCAGCTTAGGTATAAGTTTATCCTATGAGCAGTACTTC CASSLGISLSYEQYF
TRBJ2-1 NA NA TRBV7-2 TGTGTCAGCAGCTTTAGCACCGGGTCCTACAATGAGCAGTTCTTC CVSSFSTGSYNEQFF
TRBJ2-7 NA few TRBV20-1 TGCAGTGCTAGAGATCCTGTAGGCATGGGGGTCGAGCAGTACTTC CSARDPVGMGVEQYF
TRBJ2-2 NA few TRBV7-3 TGTGCCAGCAGTGCCGGAATCAACACCGGGGAGCTGTTTTTT CASSAGINTGELFF
TRBJ2-7 NA NA TRBV20-1 TGCAGTGCTCTTAGCGCGTCCCTTTACGAGCAGTACTTC CSALSASLYEQYF
TRBJ1-1 TRBD1 NA TRBV28 TGTGCCAGCAGAACCCGGACAGGGTGGACTGAAGCTTTCTTT CASRTRTGWTEAFF